The 32 T cell receptor beta chains below were found in one sample sequenced in a study of siplizumab effects on memory and regulatory T cells (dated by TCRdb to about 2019). Libraries were prepared through the immunoSEQ multiplex PCR assay. What TCRdb holds here is the immuneACCESS table cut down to in-frame rearrangements. Part of the clones is not present; checked against another copy, under half of the missing clones reflect an unresolved V gene, and the others are unexplained. This sample lists approximately 110,000 clones; 93% were detected once. In total, the top ten clones hold about 0.32% of the sample. Sequenced input: CD4+ T cells sorted from blood. These receptors were taken from a human donor in good health.

The chain uses TRBV15 and TRBJ2-7; no clear D. V shed 5 bases and J shed 2 bases, with 10 bases lying between them. The CDR3 extends over 13 amino acids. Germline CDR1 is LNHNV and CDR2 is YYDKDF (reference sequence). The DNA for the CDR3 is TGTGCCACCAGCCTATCCGGAGCCTACGAGCAGTACTTC. Translating it yields CATSLSGAYEQYF.

The gene calls are TRBV29-1 and TRBJ2-7; D remains unclear. CDR1 SQVTM and CDR2 ANQGSEA come from the germline V gene. The CDR3 contains 13 residues. V lost 3 bases, J lost 0 bases, and 9 bases lay in between. The CDR3 sequence is CSVDPGNSYEQYF. DNA of the CDR3: TGCAGCGTTGACCCTGGGAACTCCTACGAGCAGTACTTC.

CDR3 DNA sequence: TGCGCCAGCAGCTTGGACGGTTTGAGCGGGGGGGCCAATGAGCAGTTCTTC. Protein sequence: CASSLDGLSGGANEQFF. The chain combines TRBV5-1 with TRBJ2-1, with 10 bases matching TRBD2. Germline V lookup: CDR1 SGHRS, CDR2 YFSETQ. Trimming at V came to 0 bases and at J to 6 bases, leaving 9 bases not matched to a gene. The CDR3 is made up of 17 amino acids.

The V call is TRBV11-2, the J call TRBJ2-1; 14 bases align to TRBD2. The CDR3 totals 17 residues. After removal of 1 base from V and 7 bases from J, the junction contained 6 bases not matched to a gene. Germline values: CDR1 SGHAT, CDR2 FQNNGV. CDR3 region: CASSLVTSGRERNEQFF. The CDR3 DNA sequence: TGTGCCAGCAGCTTAGTGACTAGCGGGAGGGAAAGGAATGAGCAGTTCTTC.

The gene calls are TRBV30 and TRBJ1-6; D remains ambiguous. Trimming took 4 bases from V and 13 from J, leaving 20 bases between them. CDR1 and CDR2 from the germline V gene are GTSNPN and SVGIG (reference sequence). CDR3 length equals 14 residues. CDR3 coding DNA: TGTGCCTGGAACAAAGACACCGTAGTGTCCCCCCTCCACTTT. Protein sequence: CAWNKDTVVSPLHF.

The J gene is TRBJ2-5, the V gene TRBV6-1, with TRBD1 as a possible D gene (5 bases). This CDR3 is 14 amino acids long. CDR1 is MNHNS, CDR2 SASEGT, per germline. V was clipped by 6 bases and J by 5 bases, with 16 bases between them. CDR3 nucleotides: TGTGCCAGCAGCGTAATGCAGGGCGGCGAGACCCAGTACTTC. Its translation is CASSVMQGGETQYF.

The chain employs TRBV18 and TRBJ1-4; the D gene is possibly TRBD1 (6 bases). Trimming shortened V by 2 bases and J by 8 bases, and 18 bases separated the two germline ends. Germline lookup yields CDR1 KGHSH and CDR2 LQKENI. The CDR3 length is 16 residues. As DNA, the CDR3 is TGTGCCAGCTCACCATTATCGGTAGGGGGAGGAGAAAAACTGTTTTTT. This sequence encodes CASSPLSVGGGEKLFF.

This chain connects TRBV6-1 to TRBJ2-3; D gene unclear. V was pared by 6 bases and J by 4 bases, with 11 bases between. Germline values: CDR1 MNHNS, CDR2 SASEGT. The CDR3 is 13 residues long. This chain's CDR3 is CASRPRSADTQYF. CDR3 DNA sequence: TGTGCCAGCAGGCCGAGGTCGGCAGATACGCAGTATTTT.

This chain uses TRBV2 with TRBJ2-1; TRBD2 matches at 9 bases. The CDR3 runs 12 residues. Trimming took 6 bases from V and 9 from J; bases not matched to a gene: 3. Germline V lookup: CDR1 SNHLY, CDR2 FYNNEI. DNA of the CDR3: TGTGCCAGCAGCGCGGGGGGGCGTGAGCAGTTCTTC. It specifies CASSAGGREQFF. Looking up the rest from reference TRBV2 and TRBJ2-1 gives the full variable domain: EPEVTQTPSHQVTQMGQEVILRCVPISNHLYFYWYRQILGQKVEFLVSFYNNEISEKSEIFDDQFSVERPDGSNFTLKIRSTKLEDSAMYFCASSAGGREQFFGPGTRLTVL.

The rearrangement uses TRBV4-2 and TRBJ1-3; possible D gene TRBD1, 5 bases. CDR1 and CDR2 (germline): LGHNA, YNFKEQ. This CDR3 spans 17 amino acids. Trimming removed 0 bases from V and 0 bases from J, with 12 bases in between. As DNA, the CDR3 is TGTGCCAGCAGCCAAGAGTCCGGCAGGGTCTCTGGAAACACCATATATTTT. It encodes CASSQESGRVSGNTIYF.

This clone was detected once. The chain carries TRBV5-1 and TRBJ1-4, with D maybe TRBD1 (6 bases). The germline V gene has CDR1 SGHRS and CDR2 YFSETQ. The V and J ends lost 5 bases and 6 bases respectively, with 17 bases between them. The CDR3 spans 15 residues. The CDR3 loop is CASSDRRGADEKLFF. CDR3 coding DNA: TGCGCCAGCAGTGATAGGAGGGGGGCAGATGAAAAACTGTTTTTT.

This clone occurred once. In nucleotides, the CDR3 is TGTGCCAGCAGGCAATCTAGCGGGAGAGGGTATGAGCAGTTCTTC. This sequence encodes CASRQSSGRGYEQFF. The chain is built from TRBV2 and TRBJ2-1; 10 positions agree with TRBD2. The CDR3 spans 15 residues. After removal of 6 bases from V and 8 bases from J, the junction contained 10 bases not matched to a gene. Germline assignment: CDR1 SNHLY and CDR2 FYNNEI.

This chain uses TRBV27 with TRBJ2-3, with TRBD1 identical over 8 bases. CDR1 and CDR2 from the germline V gene are MNHEY and SMNVEV (reference sequence). There are 14 residues in the CDR3. V lost 6 bases to trimming and J lost 5 bases; unmatched junction nucleotides: 7. The CDR3 sequence is CASRRAGGLDTQYF. The CDR3 nucleotides read TGTGCCAGCAGAAGGGCAGGGGGCCTAGATACGCAGTATTTT.

The chain is built from TRBV5-1 and TRBJ1-1; no clear D gene. The CDR3 loop spans 13 amino acids. V was cut by 1 base and J by 1 base, with 5 bases left in between. Looked up from germline, CDR1 is SGHRS and CDR2 is YFSETQ. The CDR3: CASSLYENTEAFF. The CDR3 DNA is TGCGCCAGCAGCTTGTACGAGAACACTGAAGCTTTCTTT.

This chain joins TRBV5-1 and TRBJ1-2, with a possible D match to TRBD1 (5 bases). Germline V gene data show CDR1 as SGHRS and CDR2 as YFSETQ. This CDR3 comprises 13 residues. Trimming removed 4 bases from V and 9 bases from J, with 16 bases in between. CDR3 amino acids: CASSGTGGRSYTF. CDR3 bases: TGCGCCAGCAGCGGGACTGGGGGAAGAAGCTACACCTTC.

In regard to this clone: This CDR3 is also generated by other DNA sequences in the sample. The chain has TRBV18 and TRBJ2-3; no definite D call. V was cut by 1 base and J by 0 bases, with 8 bases left in between. This CDR3 region has 15 residues. CDR1 is KGHSH and CDR2 is LQKENI in the germline V gene. CDR3 residues: CASSPQGTSTDTQYF. CDR3 sequence (DNA): TGTGCCAGCTCACCACAGGGAACTAGCACAGATACGCAGTATTTT.

The genes are TRBV9 and TRBJ1-3, with 7 bases aligning to TRBD1. V shed 1 base and J 2 bases; nucleotides not matched to a gene: 3. The germline CDR1 and CDR2 sequences are SGDLS and YYNGEE. This CDR3 spans 15 amino acids. The CDR3 here is CASSVTGEAGNTIYF. CDR3 DNA sequence: TGTGCCAGCAGCGTAACAGGGGAGGCTGGAAACACCATATATTTT.

Only a few counts were recorded for this clone. The gene calls are TRBV10-3 and TRBJ2-7; D not resolved. Germline-derived CDR1 and CDR2 are ENHRY and SYGVKD. V lost 5 bases, J lost 3 bases, and 8 bases lay in between. CDR3 length: 12 residues. This chain's CDR3 is CAISITDYEQYF. The CDR3 nucleotides read TGTGCCATCAGTATAACAGACTACGAGCAGTACTTC.

V gene TRBV5-1 combines with J gene TRBJ1-3; weak D call: TRBD1 (5 bases). The V and J ends lost 0 bases and 4 bases respectively, with 11 bases between them. CDR1 SGHRS and CDR2 YFSETQ come from the germline V gene. This CDR3 is 15 amino acids long. The CDR3 spells CASSLASGTGNTIYF. CDR3 nucleotides: TGCGCCAGCAGCTTGGCGTCCGGGACGGGAAACACCATATATTTT.

A word on this clone: The sample has other DNA sequences that encode this CDR3 too. This sequence joins TRBV7-9 and TRBJ2-7; no reliable D call. Trimming stripped 3 bases from V and 0 bases from J, with 9 bases between. The CDR3 consists of 14 residues. Germline lookup yields CDR1 SEHNR and CDR2 FQNEAQ (reference sequence). The CDR3 is CASSFDKSSYEQYF. In DNA form, the CDR3 reads TGTGCCAGCAGCTTTGATAAATCCTCCTACGAGCAGTACTTC.

V is TRBV27 and J is TRBJ1-1; D perhaps matches TRBD1 (5 bases). Deletions cut 5 bases from V and 0 bases from J, with 13 bases between. Germline loops: CDR1 MNHEY, CDR2 SMNVEV (reference sequence). CDR3 length: 15 amino acids. The CDR3 nucleotides read TGTGCCAGCAGTGACAGACTATTCATGAACACTGAAGCTTTCTTT. Translated, it gives CASSDRLFMNTEAFF.

This rearrangement joins TRBV28 to TRBJ1-3; 8 nucleotides line up with TRBD1. The CDR3 has 16 amino acids. The V gene end was trimmed by 10 bases and the J gene end by 0 bases; junction bases not matched to a gene: 11. Germline V gene sequence: CDR1 MDHEN, CDR2 SYDVKM. The CDR3, as DNA: TGTGCCACCTTAACCCCGGACAGGGTCTCTGGAAACACCATATATTTT. Its protein product is CATLTPDRVSGNTIYF.

This clone was observed once. The rearrangement joins TRBV19 to TRBJ2-7; D gene unclear. Between the trimmed V and J ends, which lost 0 bases and 3 bases, there was a span of 3 bases. The germline V gene encodes CDR1 LNHDA and CDR2 SQIVND (reference sequence). There are 12 residues in the CDR3. CDR3 protein: CASSIENYEQYF. The CDR3 DNA reads as TGTGCCAGTAGTATAGAGAACTACGAGCAGTACTTC.

This clone was observed a single time. This chain's CDR3 is CAWRAQGPPTIDYGYTF. The CDR3 DNA sequence: TGTGCCTGGAGAGCCCAGGGGCCGCCCACAATCGACTATGGCTACACCTTC. The chain is built from TRBV30 and TRBJ1-2; tentative D call: TRBD1 (6 bases). Between the trimmed V and J ends, which lost 3 bases and 3 bases, there was a span of 23 bases. Germline CDR1 reads GTSNPN; CDR2 reads SVGIG (reference sequence). This CDR3 spans 17 amino acids.

The gene calls are TRBV28 and TRBJ1-1; 11 nucleotides line up with TRBD1. The V gene's germline CDR1 is MDHEN and CDR2 SYDVKM. This CDR3 region has 18 residues. J lost 1 base, V lost 6 bases, and 13 bases had no gene match. The CDR3 DNA follows: TGTGCCAGCAGGTCGATGAGGACAGGGGGCTTGGGGAACACTGAAGCTTTCTTT. It is translated as CASRSMRTGGLGNTEAFF.

The genes are TRBV11-3 and TRBJ2-5; D may match TRBD1 or TRBD2 (6 bases each). V shed 1 base and J shed 1 base, with 7 bases lying between them. From germline, CDR1 is SGHNT and CDR2 YENEEA. The CDR3 sequence is 14 residues long. The CDR3 here is CASSLGGAQETQYF. CDR3 sequence (DNA): TGTGCCAGCAGCTTAGGGGGGGCCCAAGAGACCCAGTACTTC.

This chain joins TRBV27 and TRBJ2-1, with D tentatively TRBD2 (5 bases). Germline CDR1 MNHEY, CDR2 SMNVEV (reference sequence). The CDR3 loop spans 15 amino acids. V dropped 1 base and J dropped 7 bases, with 14 bases sitting between them. CDR3 residues: CASSLFGSSPNEQFF. Written as DNA, the CDR3 is TGTGCCAGCAGTTTATTCGGGTCTAGCCCTAATGAGCAGTTCTTC.

The chain couples TRBV7-9 to TRBJ2-7, with TRBD2 matching over 7 bases. The CDR3 length is 15 residues. V lost 1 base and J lost 6; bases outside the gene matches: 9. The germline CDR1 and CDR2 sequences are SEHNR and FQNEAQ (reference sequence). In nucleotides, the CDR3 is TGTGCCAGCAGCTTAGGGGGACTAAGGTCGACCGAGCAGTACTTC. This gives the protein CASSLGGLRSTEQYF.

The chain carries TRBV6-1 and TRBJ1-4; D unresolved. The germline V gene encodes CDR1 MNHNS and CDR2 SASEGT. The CDR3 consists of 13 residues. The V end was cut by 6 bases, the J end by 0 bases, with 5 bases between. The CDR3 loop reads CASRKATNEKLFF. The CDR3 region has the DNA TGTGCCAGCAGGAAAGCAACTAATGAAAAACTGTTTTTT.

The rearrangement links TRBV5-4 to TRBJ2-7; D possibly corresponds to TRBD1 (7 bases). Germline lookup yields CDR1 SGHNT and CDR2 YYREEE (reference sequence). This CDR3 comprises 14 residues. V dropped 3 bases and J dropped 3 bases, with 13 bases sitting between them. CDR3 loop: CASSSRGRNYEQYF. CDR3 DNA sequence: TGTGCCAGCAGCTCCAGGGGGAGGAACTACGAGCAGTACTTC.

The CDR3: CAWSGWTQEAFF. The CDR3 DNA reads as TGTGCCTGGAGCGGGTGGACACAAGAAGCTTTCTTT. This chain connects TRBV30 to TRBJ1-1; TRBD1 might be the D (5 bases). Trimming cost V 3 bases and J 8 bases, with 13 bases left between them. This CDR3 has 12 residues. Germline V gives CDR1 GTSNPN, CDR2 SVGIG (reference sequence).

The DNA for the CDR3 is TGTGCCTGGAGGAGGGAGGGCTACGAGCAGTACTTC. It specifies CAWRREGYEQYF. The chain recombines TRBV30 with TRBJ2-7; 7 nucleotides line up with TRBD2. The germline V gene encodes CDR1 GTSNPN and CDR2 SVGIG (reference sequence). This CDR3 region has 12 residues. J gave up 3 bases and V 3 bases, and 2 bases lay outside the gene matches.